The entry below describes one T cell receptor beta chain. Its antigen remains unknown. V was shortened by 3 bases and J by 2 bases, with 14 bases between the two germline ends. The CDR3 extends over 15 amino acids. CDR1 and CDR2 (germline): MDHEN, SYDVKM. These data are taken from a study of OX40 agonist ivuxolimab in advanced cancers. About the study: Ivuxolimab, an agonist antibody against OX40 (CD134), was given to patients. Three dose-escalation patients had partial responses: one with hepatocellular carcinoma and two with cutaneous melanoma. Study-wide findings and caveats: Expanded clones tended on average to be more numerous among CD8+ T cells than CD4+. At 0.1 to 3.0 mg/kg, clonal expansion of CD4+ and CD8+ blood T cells had occurred by week 6.

Using immunoSEQ multiplex PCR, the repertoire was profiled, and TCRdb retains in-frame clones only, with some absent. This sample carries 60,000 to 65,000 clones, around 84% of them seen once, and the ten largest clones take about 1.9%. The V gene is TRBV28, the J gene TRBJ2-7; D remains unclear. This TCR derives from an adult with an advanced solid tumor such as melanoma, head and neck, liver or kidney cancer. Material: CD4+ or CD8+ T cells sorted from blood, obtained in a trial of the OX40 agonist ivuxolimab. CDR3 in DNA: TGTGCCAGCAGTTTGTCACGGGTTCCCGCCTACGAGCAGTACTTC. Its protein product is CASSLSRVPAYEQYF.